This TCR beta chain was recovered during a study of T cell responses to AZD1222 COVID-19 vaccine. For the study at large: Second-dose timings of about 4 or about 12 weeks were pooled.

Notes on the study in general: Nearly half of spike-specific TCRs reportedly target variant regions that are unmutated in the B.1.351 and B.1.1.7 variants. Donors were mostly white British, more females; clonal diversity possibly underestimated.

To note about this clone: The target antigen is unknown.

This CDR3 has 10 residues. Trimming took off 7 bases at V and 14 bases at J, with 15 bases between the two ends. CDR1 and CDR2 from the germline V gene are SGHRS and YFSETQ. Profiled with immunoSEQ multiplex PCR; TCRdb holds only in-frame clones, not every one. The sample holds about 83,000 clones; roughly 83% are singletons and the top ten take 7.5% to 9%. Sequencing used peripheral blood, obtained on day 0 of AZD1222 vaccination. This receptor was obtained from an adult in good health. The genes are TRBV5-1 and TRBJ1-2, with no clear D. The CDR3 DNA reads TGCGCCAGCGGAGAGACGGAGCAGACCTTC. Translated, it gives CASGETEQTF.